This T cell receptor (beta chain) was sequenced for a study of blood T cell repertoires in COVID-19 (dated by TCRdb to 2020 to 2021). Concerning the study at large: Samples covering the acute and convalescent phases of COVID-19 were provided by collaborators in the United States, Italy and Spain. The material from the prospective study consisted of cDNA or gDNA derived from T cells, B-cell-depleted T cells, or PBMCs. The dataset comprised deeply sampled blood TCRbeta repertoires from subjects exposed to, actively infected with, or recovered from COVID-19. The repertoires were released in a freely available public database meant as a resource for research on the immune response to SARS-CoV-2. Samples came from the ongoing ImmuneRACE study (first 160 participants) plus 1,254 subjects from 6 global collaborators. Nearly every sample came with metadata listing a de-identified subject ID, COVID-19 status, age in years and sex. Where available, HLA class I and class II types were taken from metadata supplied by the sample provider and were not determined by assay-based typing. Results and caveats for the whole study, not just this receptor: The quantity of clinical and demographic metadata differed by source and by participant and was supplied without curation.

The immunoSEQ Assay, a bias-controlled multiplex PCR, was used to amplify TCRbeta CDR3 regions from genomic DNA. Processing in the source paper ran as follows. The number of nucleated cells in each sample was estimated by amplification of reference gene primers within the assay. Sequence reads were collapsed and filtered to measure the absolute abundance of every unique TCRbeta CDR3 rearrangement. For each sample, productive Simpson clonality was calculated as the square root of Simpson's diversity index across productive rearrangements. The source is immuneACCESS, and TCRdb retained only in-frame sequences with V and J called. Part of the clones is not carried over; for the studies checked, unresolved V genes explain less than half of this, and the remainder is unexplained. V and J calls and clone size are copied from that table; D and trimming were computed from the DNA. The sample has over 45,000 clones on record, around 82% of them singletons. 8.2% of the sample rests with the top ten.

Via the germline V gene, CDR1 is WSHSY and CDR2 SAAADI. V and J are truncated by 5 bases and 0 bases respectively, leaving an intervening sequence of 22 bases. The CDR3, cysteine through phenylalanine, is 18 amino acids long. Only CDR3 DNA is held: 54 bases, read in frame from base 1. This clone was counted a few times. Its antigen target is currently unknown. There are no base qualities to consult, and no much larger clone falls within one base. Each collaborating institution followed its own protocols to collect whole blood in K2EDTA tubes. For TCRbeta analysis, collaborator samples were shipped as frozen whole blood, as isolated PBMCs, or as DNA extracted from either sample type.

The sequence is built from TRBV10-2 and TRBJ1-2; 6 matching bases give a weak D call of TRBD1. Sequenced: peripheral blood. The sequence came from a woman aged 80 or over with acute or convalescent COVID-19. The base sequence is TGCGCCAGCAGTTCAGGGACAAGTGTAGGAGCCTCTAACTATGGCTACACCTTC. This codes for CASSSGTSVGASNYGYTF.